This T cell receptor (beta chain) was identified in a study of blood T cell repertoires in COVID-19 (TCRdb year 2020). Study-wide context: Samples from collaborators originated in the United States, Italy and Spain and spanned both the acute and convalescent phases of COVID-19. A de-identified subject ID, COVID-19 status, age in years and sex were almost always included in the sample metadata. The repertoires were released in a freely available public database meant as a resource for research on the immune response to SARS-CoV-2. The prospective study material was composed of cDNA or gDNA derived from T cells, B-cell-depleted T cells, or PBMCs. Deeply sampled blood TCRbeta repertoires from subjects exposed to, actively infected with, or recovered from COVID-19 were included in the dataset. HLA class I and class II types, where available, came from metadata supplied by the sample provider rather than from assay-based typing. Samples were obtained from the ongoing ImmuneRACE study (first 160 participants) and from about 1,300 subjects provided by 6 global collaborators. The full study reports these points: The amount of clinical and demographic metadata varied by source and participant and was provided uncurated.

The collaborating institutions used their own protocols to collect whole blood in K2EDTA tubes. For TCRbeta analysis, collaborators shipped samples in one of three forms: frozen whole blood, isolated PBMCs, or DNA extracted from either of those sample types. TCRbeta CDR3 regions were amplified from genomic DNA using the immunoSEQ Assay, a bias-controlled multiplex PCR. The original pipeline was this. The number of nucleated cells in each sample was estimated by amplification of reference gene primers within the assay. Sequence reads were collapsed and filtered to measure the absolute abundance of every unique TCRbeta CDR3 rearrangement. For each sample, productive Simpson clonality was calculated as the square root of Simpson's diversity index over productive rearrangements. TCRdb re-hosts the immuneACCESS table, in-frame sequences only. Its copies lack some clones; in the studies checked, an unresolved V gene accounts for under half of them, and the cause for the rest is not known. V and J calls and clone size are given by that table; D and trimming were obtained from the DNA. The sample data list 90,000 to 150,000 clones, and over 60% of these were observed just once. The top ten hold about 4% of the sample.

Points on this clone: Its antigen is currently not known. No much larger clone exists at a distance of one base, and base qualities are not known.

Cut back by 4 bases and 3 bases, the V and J ends lie 13 bases apart. The CDR1 and CDR2 encoded by the germline V gene are SQVTM and ANQGSEA. The CDR3 covers 13 residues, taking in both the cysteine and the phenylalanine. Kept here is only the CDR3 DNA, which spans 39 bases and is read in frame from base 1. This receptor chain uses TRBV29-1 and TRBJ2-7, with TRBD2 tentatively as D gene (5 bases match). The clonotype was recovered from a woman aged 80 or older with acute or convalescent COVID-19. Input material: peripheral blood. CDR3 reads: CSVVRTGFYEQYF. The DNA sequence reads TGCAGCGTTGTTCGGACTGGATTCTACGAGCAGTACTTC.